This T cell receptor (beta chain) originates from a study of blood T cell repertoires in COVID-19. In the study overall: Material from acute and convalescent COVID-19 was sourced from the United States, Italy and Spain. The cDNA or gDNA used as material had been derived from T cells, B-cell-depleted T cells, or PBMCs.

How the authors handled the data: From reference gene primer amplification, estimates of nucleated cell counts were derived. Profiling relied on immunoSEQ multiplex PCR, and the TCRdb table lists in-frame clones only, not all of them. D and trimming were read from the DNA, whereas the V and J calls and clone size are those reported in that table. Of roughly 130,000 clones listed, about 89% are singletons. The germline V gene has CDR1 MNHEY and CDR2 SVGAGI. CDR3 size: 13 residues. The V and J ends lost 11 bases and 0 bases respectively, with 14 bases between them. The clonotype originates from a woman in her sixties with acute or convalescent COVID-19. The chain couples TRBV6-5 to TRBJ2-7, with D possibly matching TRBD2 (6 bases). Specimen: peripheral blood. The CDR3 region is CASGGSSSYEQYV. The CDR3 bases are TGTGCCTCAGGAGGGAGTAGCTCCTACGAGCAGTACGTC.